A single sample gave rise to the 14 T cell receptor beta chains below, sequenced in a study of T cell repertoires in cytomegalovirus infection. TCRdb passed the reads through MiXCR, listing each CDR3 protein once. The sample carries about 530,000 distinct CDR3 sequences, approximately 25% recorded once. The sequenced material came from PBMCs. These receptor sequences come from a human donor in good health (CMV status not recorded). Some clones in this sample may be carry-over from other donors' samples.

This chain links TRBV29-1 with TRBJ1-1; 9 bases are shared with TRBD1. V was pared by 2 bases and J by 7 bases, with 11 bases of the junction left unmatched. Germline CDR1 is SQVTM and CDR2 is ANQGSEA. This CDR3 region has 15 residues. The CDR3 loop reads CSVEIQGAAGGEAFF. As DNA, the CDR3 is TGCAGCGTTGAAATACAGGGGGCGGCAGGGGGTGAAGCTTTCTTT.

The CDR3 sequence is CAISGQNEQFF. The CDR3 DNA sequence: TGTGCCATCAGCGGACAGAATGAGCAGTTCTTC. The chain has TRBV10-3 and TRBJ2-1; D perhaps matches TRBD1 (6 bases). Germline loops: CDR1 ENHRY, CDR2 SYGVKD. There are 11 residues in the CDR3. The germline V and J ends were trimmed by 6 bases and 7 bases, with 7 bases remaining between them.

This clonotype was counted at least ten times. The J gene is TRBJ2-5, the V gene TRBV7-2; no reliable D call. The CDR3 length is 14 residues. V was pared by 5 bases and J by 5 bases, with 15 bases between. In germline, CDR1 is SGHTA, CDR2 FQGNSA. The CDR3 here is CASSPNGPVETQYF. The CDR3 nucleotides are TGTGCCAGCAGCCCTAACGGACCCGTGGAGACCCAGTACTTC. The variable domain in full, completed from reference TRBV7-2 and TRBJ2-5, reads GAGVSQSPSNKVTEKGKDVELRCDPISGHTALYWYRQSLGQGLEFLIYFQGNSAPDKSGLPSDRFSAERTGGSVSTLTIQRTQQEDSAVYLCASSPNGPVETQYFGPGTRLLVL.

This chain joins TRBV24-1 and TRBJ2-1; 10 bases fit TRBD2. The CDR3 is 16 amino acids. CDR1 KGHDR and CDR2 SFDVKD come from the germline V gene. V lost 4 bases to trimming and J lost 1 base; unmatched junction nucleotides: 3. CDR3 region: CATSDPSGGSYNEQFF. In DNA form, the CDR3 reads TGTGCCACCAGTGACCCTAGCGGGGGATCCTACAATGAGCAGTTCTTC.

This clonotype turned up a few times. The chain uses TRBV6-1 and TRBJ1-5; D gene uncertain. CDR1 MNHNS and CDR2 SASEGT come from the germline V gene. The germline V and J ends were trimmed by 5 bases and 0 bases, with 17 bases remaining between them. This CDR3 spans 17 amino acids. CDR3 sequence reads: CASSLSAGPYSNQPQHF. The CDR3 DNA sequence: TGTGCCAGCAGTCTTAGCGCAGGACCTTATAGCAATCAGCCCCAGCATTTT.

The V call is TRBV29-1, the J call TRBJ2-5; 7 bases agree with TRBD1. J gave up 1 base and V 7 bases, and 12 bases lay outside the gene matches. This CDR3 is 15 amino acids long. The germline V gene encodes CDR1 SQVTM and CDR2 ANQGSEA. CDR3 in DNA: TGCAGCGGCGGATACAGGGGCGACAGCCAAGAGACCCAGTACTTC. Translated: CSGGYRGDSQETQYF.

V gene TRBV7-2 combines with J gene TRBJ2-3, with D hard to call. The CDR3 runs to 13 residues. V was clipped by 1 base and J by 5 bases, with 7 bases between them. Per the germline V gene, CDR1 is SGHTA and CDR2 is FQGNSA. CDR3: CASSLGEQDTQYF. The CDR3 nucleotides read TGTGCCAGCAGCTTAGGAGAGCAAGATACGCAGTATTTT.

Worth noting for this clonotype: At one end the junction does not follow the germline gene, possibly because of a read error. The chain combines TRBV7-6 with TRBJ2-1; TRBD1 aligns across 8 bases. Germline V gives CDR1 SGHVS, CDR2 FNYEAQ. The CDR3 consists of 15 residues. The CDR3 sequence is CASSLTGGSGNEQFF. CDR3 bases: TGTGCTAGCAGCCTCACAGGGGGTTCCGGCAATGAGCAGTTCTTC.

The chain recombines TRBV5-1 with TRBJ2-3; D remains ambiguous. Germline V CDR1 and CDR2: SGHRS, YFSETQ. The CDR3 runs to 13 residues. V lost 5 bases to trimming and J lost 2 bases, with 9 bases between them. The CDR3 DNA sequence: TGCGCCAGCAGACCACGGTCCACAGATACGCAGTATTTT. Its translation: CASRPRSTDTQYF. The variable domain in full, completed from reference TRBV5-1 and TRBJ2-3, reads KAGVTQTPRYLIKTRGQQVTLSCSPISGHRSVSWYQQTPGQGLQFLFEYFSETQRNKGNFPGRFSGRQFSNSRSEMNVSTLELGDSALYLCASRPRSTDTQYFGPGTRLTVL.

This clonotype was detected only a few times. The rearrangement joins TRBV19 to TRBJ1-2, with 10 bases that match TRBD1. The V segment lost 7 bases and the J segment 4 bases; nucleotides outside the gene matches: 6. Germline loops: CDR1 LNHDA, CDR2 SQIVND (reference sequence). The CDR3 is 14 residues long. The CDR3 loop reads CASMRDRGSYGYTF. CDR3 nucleotides: TGTGCCAGTATGAGGGACAGGGGAAGCTATGGCTACACCTTC.

This clonotype was counted a few times. V and J are TRBV12-3 or TRBV12-4 and TRBJ2-1; D ambiguous. The V and J ends lost 1 base and 10 bases respectively, with 14 bases between them. The CDR3 consists of 14 residues. CDR3 in amino acids: CASSLVQYQREQFF. CDR3 nucleotide sequence: TGTGCCAGCAGTTTAGTCCAGTACCAGAGAGAGCAGTTCTTC.

V is TRBV5-6 and J is TRBJ1-5; perhaps TRBD1 as D (5 bases). Per germline, CDR1 SGHDT and CDR2 YYEEEE. Trimming took off 0 bases at V and 3 bases at J, with 13 bases between the two ends. CDR3 length: 16 amino acids. The DNA for the CDR3 is TGTGCCAGCAGCTTGGCCGGGGGTCTATACAATCAGCCCCAGCATTTT. Encoded protein: CASSLAGGLYNQPQHF.

J is TRBJ2-3 and V is TRBV19; D remains ambiguous. From germline, CDR1 is LNHDA and CDR2 SQIVND (reference sequence). CDR3 length equals 15 residues. Trimming removed 1 base at V and 2 bases at J, with 10 bases between. The DNA for the CDR3 is TGTGCCAGTAGTATAGGAAAGGGCCACACAGATACGCAGTATTTT. This gives the protein CASSIGKGHTDTQYF.

This clonotype has a handful of counts. The chain joins TRBV9 to TRBJ2-1; 10 bases match TRBD2. Germline V gives CDR1 SGDLS, CDR2 YYNGEE. V lost 3 bases and J lost 6; bases outside the gene matches: 6. The CDR3 covers 15 residues. The CDR3 region is CASSELAGVVNEQFF. In DNA, the CDR3 is TGTGCCAGCAGCGAGCTAGCGGGAGTGGTCAATGAGCAGTTCTTC.